This T cell receptor (beta chain) originates from a study of identifying expanded T cells in peripheral blood. Repertoires were generated with immunoSEQ multiplex PCR, while TCRdb's copy carries only in-frame clones and drops some. The data show around 100,000 clones, around 89% seen once. No infections or other immune events were documented during collection. V dropped 8 bases and J dropped 5 bases, with 18 bases sitting between them. Germline assignment: CDR1 SNHLY and CDR2 FYNNEI. The CDR3 totals 14 residues. Sequencing was carried out using blood. The chain is built from TRBV2 and TRBJ2-5; D gene unclear. This receptor was identified in a person between 18 and 69 years old in good health. CDR3 nucleotides: TGTGCCAGCTCCCCTGGGCCTGGCGCCGAGACCCAGTACTTC. Protein: CASSPGPGAETQYF. The full variable domain, rest sourced from reference TRBV2 and TRBJ2-5, is EPEVTQTPSHQVTQMGQEVILRCVPISNHLYFYWYRQILGQKVEFLVSFYNNEISEKSEIFDDQFSVERPDGSNFTLKIRSTKLEDSAMYFCASSPGPGAETQYFGPGTRLLVL.